These T cell receptor beta chains were read from a single sample in a study of T cell responses to AZD1222 COVID-19 vaccine. TCRdb's table, derived via immunoSEQ multiplex PCR, lists solely in-frame clones and lacks some. The table records about 150,000 clones, around 90% of them present only once. Specimen: peripheral blood, collected on day 0 of AZD1222 vaccination. The source of these receptors is an adult in good health. Both conserved end residues are part of each CDR3. D genes are given only for firm matches. Size values are once, few and many counts, or a class for expanded clones, and some rows have none.

J,V,D,size,CDR3,DNA
TRBJ2-1,TRBV1,-,-,CTSSHPILAGPWGEQFF,TGCACCAGCAGCCATCCCATACTAGCGGGCCCCTGGGGTGAGCAGTTCTTC
TRBJ2-7,TRBV29-1,-,once,CSALAGAGGTYEQYF,TGCAGCGCCTTGGCGGGGGCAGGGGGGACCTACGAGCAGTACTTC
TRBJ1-6,TRBV13,-,-,CASSFDGALHF,TGTGCCAGCAGCTTCGACGGGGCCCTCCACTTT
TRBJ1-1,TRBV12-5,TRBD1,-,CASGSETGRGDTEAFF,TGTGCTAGTGGTTCCGAGACAGGGCGGGGGGACACTGAAGCTTTCTTT
TRBJ2-3,TRBV5-1,TRBD1,-,CASSLEDRDTDTQYF,TGCGCCAGCAGCTTGGAAGACAGGGACACAGATACGCAGTATTTT
TRBJ2-1,TRBV2,-,-,CASSRLASYNEQFF,TGTGCCAGCAGTAGGCTAGCGAGCTACAATGAGCAGTTCTTC
TRBJ1-2,TRBV24-1,-,-,CATSDSVGDRTNYGYTF,TGTGCCACCAGTGATTCGGTCGGCGACAGAACTAACTATGGCTACACCTTC
TRBJ2-6,TRBV5-1,-,-,CASTSGPSGANVLTF,TGCGCCAGCACCTCGGGACCCTCTGGGGCCAACGTCCTGACTTTC
TRBJ2-7,TRBV6-1,TRBD2,-,CASSDGLATGEQYF,TGTGCCAGCAGTGACGGACTAGCCACAGGAGAGCAGTACTTC
TRBJ2-1,TRBV27,TRBD2,-,CASSLTSGRPYNEQFF,TGTGCCAGCAGTCTAACTAGCGGGAGGCCATACAATGAGCAGTTCTTC
TRBJ2-2,TRBV27,-,-,CASSHHLDGRYTGELFF,TGTGCCAGCAGTCATCACCTGGACGGACGTTACACCGGGGAGCTGTTTTTT
TRBJ2-3,TRBV7-3,TRBD2,-,CASSFAGVFSDTQYF,TGTGCCAGCAGCTTTGCGGGAGTCTTCTCAGATACGCAGTATTTT
TRBJ1-1,TRBV7-3,-,-,CASSPGRVTEAFF,TGTGCCAGCAGCCCTGGGAGGGTCACTGAAGCTTTCTTT
TRBJ2-7,TRBV4-1,-,-,CASSQSQTRYEQYF,TGCGCCAGCAGCCAATCCCAGACACGCTACGAGCAGTACTTC
TRBJ1-2,TRBV15,-,-,CATSRGFNYGYTF,TGTGCCACCAGCAGAGGCTTCAACTATGGCTACACCTTC
TRBJ2-7,TRBV28,-,few,CASLQGNSYEQYF,TGTGCCAGCCTCCAGGGAAATTCCTACGAGCAGTACTTC
TRBJ2-7,TRBV11-3,-,-,CASSLTRSGYEQYF,TGTGCCAGCAGCTTAACTAGGTCTGGGTACGAGCAGTACTTC
TRBJ1-2,TRBV28,-,-,CASIGTGTNYGYTF,TGTGCCAGCATAGGCACCGGGACTAACTATGGCTACACCTTC
TRBJ1-1,TRBV2,-,-,CASSTGWIEAFF,TGTGCCAGCAGCACAGGGTGGATTGAAGCTTTCTTT
TRBJ2-6,TRBV19,-,once,CASSRLEGFSGANVLTF,TGTGCCAGTAGTAGGCTGGAGGGTTTCTCTGGGGCCAACGTCCTGACTTTC
TRBJ2-3,TRBV2,TRBD1,once,CASNRDRGGDTQYF,TGTGCCAGCAACCGGGACAGGGGTGGAGATACGCAGTATTTT
TRBJ1-1,TRBV6-1,TRBD1,-,CASSDMGQGYPNTEAFF,TGTGCCAGCAGTGACATGGGACAGGGTTACCCGAACACTGAAGCTTTCTTT
TRBJ2-7,TRBV27,-,few,CASRRDGYSYEQYF,TGTGCCAGCAGGCGCGACGGGTACTCCTACGAGCAGTACTTC
TRBJ1-4,TRBV6-5,-,-,CASSSLGLNEKLFF,TGTGCCAGCAGTTCCCTCGGGCTTAATGAAAAACTGTTTTTT
TRBJ2-1,TRBV5-1,TRBD2,-,CASSPGVAGGPKVEQFF,TGCGCCAGCAGCCCAGGGGTAGCGGGAGGGCCTAAGGTTGAGCAGTTCTTC
TRBJ1-5,TRBV19,-,-,CASSMSGGHQPQHF,TGTGCCAGTAGTATGTCGGGGGGCCATCAGCCCCAGCATTTT
TRBJ2-7,TRBV3-1/TRBV3-2,-,few,CASSQDMGVLSSEQYF,TGTGCCAGCAGCCAAGATATGGGCGTTCTTTCTTCCGAGCAGTACTTC
TRBJ2-1,TRBV11-3,TRBD1,once,CASRIGQGNENEQFF,TGTGCCAGCAGGATCGGACAGGGGAATGAAAATGAGCAGTTCTTC